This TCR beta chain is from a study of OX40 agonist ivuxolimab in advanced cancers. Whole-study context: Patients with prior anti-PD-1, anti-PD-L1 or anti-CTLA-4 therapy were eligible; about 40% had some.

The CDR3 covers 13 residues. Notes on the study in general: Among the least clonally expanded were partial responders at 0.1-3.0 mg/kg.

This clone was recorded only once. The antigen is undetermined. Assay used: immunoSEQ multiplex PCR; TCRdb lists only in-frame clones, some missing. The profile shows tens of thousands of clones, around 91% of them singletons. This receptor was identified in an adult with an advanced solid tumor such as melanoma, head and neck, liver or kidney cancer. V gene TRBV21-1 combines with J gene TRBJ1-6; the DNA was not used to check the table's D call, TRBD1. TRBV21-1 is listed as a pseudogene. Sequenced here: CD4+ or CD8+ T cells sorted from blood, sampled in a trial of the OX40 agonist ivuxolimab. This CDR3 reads CASSPGLYSPLHF. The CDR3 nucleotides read TGTGCCAGCAGCCCAGGGTTATATTCACCCCTCCACTTT.